One and the same sample provided the 6 T cell receptor beta chains below, sequenced in a study of cytomegalovirus exposure and HLA in healthy donors. Primers included in the PCR were 60 Vbeta and 13 Jbeta primers. The assay was immunoSEQ multiplex PCR, and TCRdb's table has in-frame clones only and misses some. The sample lists roughly 250,000 clones; approximately 80% were seen once. The specimen sequenced was PBMCs. The receptors come from a girl aged 2 to 10 in good health and CMV-seronegative.

This chain joins TRBV19 and TRBJ2-1, with 11 bases lining up with TRBD2. Looked up from germline, CDR1 is LNHDA and CDR2 is SQIVND (reference sequence). Unmatched junction bases numbered 12, after V lost 6 bases and J lost 8 bases. CDR3 size: 16 residues. The CDR3 DNA sequence: TGTGCCAGTAGCAAGCTCGTCCTAGCGGGAGGAGATGAGCAGTTCTTC. Translating it yields CASSKLVLAGGDEQFF.

This clone showed up just once. The rearrangement uses TRBV6-1 and TRBJ2-1, with TRBD1 matching over 9 bases. Germline loops: CDR1 MNHNS, CDR2 SASEGT. This CDR3 comprises 18 residues. After removal of 4 bases from V and 3 bases from J, the junction contained 13 bases not matched to a gene. This CDR3 reads CASSARTGAVFNYNEQFF. CDR3 coding DNA: TGTGCCAGCAGTGCTCGGACAGGGGCCGTCTTCAACTACAATGAGCAGTTCTTC.

The table lists this clone with a few counts. CDR3: CASSLEEGGSLQPQHF. The DNA of the CDR3 is TGTGCCAGCAGTTTAGAAGAAGGGGGCTCGCTTCAGCCCCAGCATTTT. The V and J genes are TRBV28 and TRBJ1-5, with 7 bases fitting TRBD1. This CDR3 is built from 16 residues. With 2 bases clipped from V and 6 bases from J, the junction kept 10 bases outside the gene matches. Germline values: CDR1 MDHEN, CDR2 SYDVKM. Using reference TRBV28 and TRBJ1-5 for the parts outside the CDR3, the full variable domain is DVKVTQSSRYLVKRTGEKVFLECVQDMDHENMFWYRQDPGLGLRLIYFSYDVKMKEKGDIPEGYSVSREKKERFSLILESASTNQTSMYLCASSLEEGGSLQPQHFGDGTRLSIL.

The chain has TRBV7-9 and TRBJ2-5; 11 bases line up with TRBD2. Per germline, CDR1 SEHNR and CDR2 FQNEAQ (reference sequence). CDR3 size: 16 residues. The V segment lost 5 bases and the J segment 1 base; nucleotides outside the gene matches: 6. The CDR3 DNA sequence: TGTGCCAGCAGCCTTACTAGCGGGAGTCCCCAAGAGACCCAGTACTTC. It is translated as CASSLTSGSPQETQYF.

This chain connects TRBV28 to TRBJ2-7; unclear D gene. Looked up from germline, CDR1 is MDHEN and CDR2 is SYDVKM. The CDR3 sequence is 15 residues long. Trimming shortened V by 3 bases and J by 5 bases, and 17 bases separated the two germline ends. CDR3 sequence reads: CASSFPTAATNEQYF. The CDR3 coding sequence is TGTGCCAGCAGTTTTCCCACAGCCGCCACGAACGAGCAGTACTTC.

The chain has TRBV7-8 and TRBJ1-2; D is possibly TRBD1 (6 bases). CDR1 SGHVS and CDR2 FQNEAQ come from the germline V gene. This CDR3 contains 16 residues. V was trimmed by 1 base and J by 5 bases, leaving 17 bases between them. The CDR3 protein is CASSLGWNRAGYGYTF. In DNA form, the CDR3 reads TGTGCCAGCAGCTTAGGTTGGAACAGGGCAGGGTATGGCTACACCTTC.